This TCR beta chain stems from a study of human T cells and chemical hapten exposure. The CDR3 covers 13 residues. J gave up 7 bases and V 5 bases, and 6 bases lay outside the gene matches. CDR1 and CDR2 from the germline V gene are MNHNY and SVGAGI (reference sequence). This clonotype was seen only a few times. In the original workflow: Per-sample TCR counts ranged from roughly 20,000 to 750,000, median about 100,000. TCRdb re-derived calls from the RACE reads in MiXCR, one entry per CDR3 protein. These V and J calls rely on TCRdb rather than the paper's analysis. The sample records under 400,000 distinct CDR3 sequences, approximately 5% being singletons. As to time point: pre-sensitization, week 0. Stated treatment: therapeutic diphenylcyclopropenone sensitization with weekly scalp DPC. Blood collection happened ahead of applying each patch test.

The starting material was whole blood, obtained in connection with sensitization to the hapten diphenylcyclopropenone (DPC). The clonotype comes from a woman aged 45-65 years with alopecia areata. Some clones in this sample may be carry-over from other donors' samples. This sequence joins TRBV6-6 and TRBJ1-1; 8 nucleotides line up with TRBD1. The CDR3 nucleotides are TGTGCCAGCAGTCCCGTCGGGACAGGTGAAGCTTTCTTT. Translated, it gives CASSPVGTGEAFF.